Listed below are T cell receptor beta chains from one sample, sequenced in a study of blood T cell repertoires in COVID-19. This table comes from immunoSEQ multiplex PCR, and its TCRdb copy is limited to in-frame clones, with some not included. The table lists about 120,000 clones, about 80% of them singletons, with 25% in the top ten. Sequencing was done on a sample of peripheral blood. These receptors were obtained from a human donor in a cohort sampled during active COVID-19. CDR3s include the opening cysteine and the closing phenylalanine or tryptophan. D genes are given only for firm matches. The size field is filled for only some rows; it gives once, few, many or a size class.

J,size,D,V,DNA,CDR3
TRBJ1-1,.,TRBD1,TRBV6-6,TGTGCCAGCAACAGGGACAGGGGGCAGATGAACACTGAAGCTTTCTTT,CASNRDRGQMNTEAFF
TRBJ2-3,.,TRBD2,TRBV2,TGTGCCAGCAGTGTAGGCGGGGGGGCCAGGGATACGCAGTATTTT,CASSVGGGARDTQYF
TRBJ2-7,few,TRBD1,TRBV18,TGTGCCAGCTCACCGAATCTCGGACAGGGGAACGAGCAGTACTTC,CASSPNLGQGNEQYF
TRBJ2-5,.,.,TRBV10-3,TGTGCCATCAGTGACAGTACAATCGGGGAGACCCAGTACTTC,CAISDSTIGETQYF
TRBJ1-1,few,.,TRBV10-3,TGTGCCATCAGTGGAGATGGGGCAGGAGGGACTGAAGCTTTCTTT,CAISGDGAGGTEAFF
TRBJ1-1,.,.,TRBV7-2,TGTGCCAGCAGCTTTGGGGGGGTTGTCACTGAAGCTTTCTTT,CASSFGGVVTEAFF
TRBJ2-3,.,.,TRBV7-8,TGTGCCAGCAGCAGCGACAGGAGTAGGCTCGGCTGGGGAGATACGCAGTATTTT,CASSSDRSRLGWGDTQYF
TRBJ2-7,.,.,TRBV11-2,TGTGCCAGCAGCTTGACCGGGACTTCCTACGAGCAGTACTTC,CASSLTGTSYEQYF
TRBJ2-3,few,.,TRBV18,TGTGCCAGCTCACCACCGGCAGGGCCGGATACGCAGTATTTT,CASSPPAGPDTQYF
TRBJ1-1,.,.,TRBV3-1/TRBV3-2,TGTGCCAGCAGCCACGACAGTGAAGCTTTCTTT,CASSHDSEAFF
TRBJ2-1,.,TRBD1,TRBV24-1,TGTGCCACCAGTGATCCGCGGACAGGGGGCTATGAGCAGTTCTTC,CATSDPRTGGYEQFF
TRBJ2-3,.,.,TRBV11-2,TGTGCCAGCAGCTTATTCTCGGATACGCAGTATTTT,CASSLFSDTQYF
TRBJ2-2,.,TRBD2,TRBV7-2,TGTGCCAGCCCCTCCGGGGTGATAGCGGGAGCTTTGAACACCGGGGAGCTGTTTTTT,CASPSGVIAGALNTGELFF
TRBJ1-5,.,TRBD1,TRBV27,TGTGCCAGCAGTTACCTCGGGACAGGGGGCTTCAATCAGCCCCAGCATTTT,CASSYLGTGGFNQPQHF
TRBJ1-2,.,TRBD1,TRBV7-2,TGTGCCAGCAGCTCTACCACAGGGGCGGGTGGCTACACCTTC,CASSSTTGAGGYTF
TRBJ2-5,few,TRBD2,TRBV29-1,TGCAGCGTTGAAGAGCGACTAGCGGAAGAGACCCAGTACTTC,CSVEERLAEETQYF
TRBJ1-5,.,.,TRBV28,TGTGCCAGCAGGGAGTGGGAAGACAGGACCAATCAGCCCCAGCATTTT,CASREWEDRTNQPQHF
TRBJ1-2,once,TRBD1,TRBV5-4,TGTGCCAGCAGCTCGACAGGGGCCTATGGCTACACCTTC,CASSSTGAYGYTF
TRBJ2-7,.,TRBD2,TRBV7-9,TGTGCCAGCAGCTTAGGACTAGCGGGAGACGAGCAGTACTTC,CASSLGLAGDEQYF
TRBJ2-5,many,.,TRBV14,TGTGCCAGCAGCCAAGGAGCCAGGTCGGAGACCCAGTACTTC,CASSQGARSETQYF
TRBJ1-4,.,.,TRBV28,TGTGCCAGCAGTTTGCAGAATGAAAAACTGTTTTTT,CASSLQNEKLFF
TRBJ2-7,.,TRBD2,TRBV3-1/TRBV3-2,TGTGCCAGCAGCCAAGGGAGCGGGAGGCCCTCCTCCTACGAGCAGTACTTC,CASSQGSGRPSSYEQYF
TRBJ2-7,.,.,TRBV2,TGTGCCAGCAGTTCCGACAGCTCCAGCTCCTACGAGCAGTACTTC,CASSSDSSSSYEQYF
TRBJ2-2,.,TRBD2,TRBV3-1/TRBV3-2,TGTGCCAGCAGCCAACTAGCGGGAGGTACCGGGGAGCTGTTTTTT,CASSQLAGGTGELFF
TRBJ2-7,.,.,TRBV6-5,TGTGCCAGCGGGAGCGGCGGGGCCGCCTACGAGCAGTACTTC,CASGSGGAAYEQYF
TRBJ2-7,.,.,TRBV6-6,TGTGCCAGCCGAAGCAACGCGGGTGAGAGCGAGCAGTACTTC,CASRSNAGESEQYF
TRBJ2-7,.,.,TRBV5-1,TGCGCCAGCAGCTTCGGACAGGGAGGGAACGAGCAGTACTTC,CASSFGQGGNEQYF
TRBJ1-1,.,.,TRBV2,TGTGCCAGCTTTGCGGGGGACACTGAAGCTTTCTTT,CASFAGDTEAFF
TRBJ2-1,few,TRBD2,TRBV5-5,TGTGCCAGCAGCTTGGGAGCTAGCGGGGGATACAATGAGCAGTTCTTC,CASSLGASGGYNEQFF
TRBJ2-5,.,.,TRBV27,TGTGCCAGCAGGAGAGGACAGAACCAAGAGACCCAGTACTTC,CASRRGQNQETQYF
TRBJ2-5,.,TRBD2,TRBV5-4,TGTGCCAGCAGCCAGAGGACTAGCCGTGAGACCCAGTACTTC,CASSQRTSRETQYF
TRBJ1-2,.,.,TRBV10-3,TGTGCCACCCAGGACATCCCTAACTATGGCTACACCTTC,CATQDIPNYGYTF
TRBJ1-4,.,TRBD1,TRBV18,TGTGCCAGCTCACTATTGCCTCAGGGGGCTGCTAATGAAAAACTGTTTTTT,CASSLLPQGAANEKLFF
TRBJ1-1,.,TRBD1,TRBV6-5,TGTGCCTCGAATCGCGGGACAGTGAACACTGAAGCTTTCTTT,CASNRGTVNTEAFF
TRBJ2-1,.,.,TRBV20-1,TGCAGTGCTAGTCTAGATGCCAGCTCCTACAATGAGCAGTTCTTC,CSASLDASSYNEQFF
TRBJ2-1,.,.,TRBV6-5,TGTGCCACCTTTAGGCGTGGAGGGCCCTACAATGAGCAGTTCTTC,CATFRRGGPYNEQFF
TRBJ1-2,.,.,TRBV14,TGTGCCAGCAGCCCGTTGAACAGGGCTGACTATGGCTACACCTTC,CASSPLNRADYGYTF
TRBJ2-3,.,TRBD1,TRBV27,TGTGCCAGCAGTTACGGGACAGGGAGCACAGATACGCAGTATTTT,CASSYGTGSTDTQYF
TRBJ2-7,.,.,TRBV18,TGTGCCAGCTCACCACAAGGACAGAACTACGAGCAGTACTTC,CASSPQGQNYEQYF
TRBJ2-7,.,TRBD2,TRBV14,TGTGCCAGCAGCGGCCGGGACTACTTTTCCTACGAGCAGTACTTC,CASSGRDYFSYEQYF
TRBJ2-7,.,TRBD1,TRBV4-3,TGCGCCAGCAGCCAAGATTTACGGACAGGGAGCTACGAGCAGTACTTC,CASSQDLRTGSYEQYF
TRBJ1-4,.,TRBD1,TRBV5-1,TGCGCCAGCAGCCTGGACAGGGGGAATGAAAAACTGTTTTTT,CASSLDRGNEKLFF
TRBJ2-7,.,TRBD1,TRBV2,TGTGCCAGCGGACCGGGACAGGGTGTCGAGCAGTACTTC,CASGPGQGVEQYF
TRBJ2-7,.,TRBD2,TRBV5-4,TGTGCCAGCAGCTTGTATCGCGGGAGCTCCTACGAGCAGTACTTC,CASSLYRGSSYEQYF
TRBJ2-7,.,TRBD2,TRBV15,TGTGCCACCAGCAGGACTAGCGGGAGTTACGAGCAGTACTTC,CATSRTSGSYEQYF
TRBJ1-1,.,.,TRBV7-3,TGTGCCAGCAGCCTTTACCTTGGGCTGGACACTGAAGCTTTCTTT,CASSLYLGLDTEAFF